The rows below give T cell receptor beta chains drawn from one sample of a study of spatial heterogeneity in lung cancer. Using its own MiXCR run on the 5' RACE reads, TCRdb lists one record per CDR3 protein. Seen here are 9,500 to 12,000 distinct CDR3 sequences, around 10% observed once, and the top ten hold more than 10%. The material was lung tumor tissue, obtained at surgery. The origin of the receptors is a female donor with early-stage non-small cell lung cancer. Each CDR3 is given with its conserved first and last residue. Fields, in order: clone size, D gene, J gene, V gene, CDR3 length, CDR3 protein, CDR3 DNA. A D gene is named only where the DNA matches it firmly. Size is omitted from some rows. Given values are once, few, many or a class for expanded clones.

clone size: NA; D gene: NA; J gene: TRBJ1-6; V gene: TRBV20-1; CDR3 length: 17; CDR3 protein: CSARDDAELRWYSPLHF; CDR3 DNA: TGCAGTGCTAGAGATGACGCCGAGCTAAGGTGGTATTCACCCCTCCACTTT
clone size: few; D gene: NA; J gene: TRBJ2-5; V gene: TRBV10-3; CDR3 length: 14; CDR3 protein: CAISESTSNPSQYF; CDR3 DNA: TGTGCCATCAGTGAATCGACTAGTAACCCTTCGCAGTACTTC
clone size: many; D gene: NA; J gene: TRBJ2-5; V gene: TRBV10-3; CDR3 length: 13; CDR3 protein: CAISAGREETQYF; CDR3 DNA: TGTGCCATCAGTGCAGGGAGAGAAGAGACCCAGTACTTC
clone size: NA; D gene: NA; J gene: TRBJ1-5; V gene: TRBV20-1; CDR3 length: 13; CDR3 protein: CSARDGKRQPQHF; CDR3 DNA: TGCAGTGCTAGAGATGGAAAGAGGCAGCCCCAGCATTTT
clone size: many; D gene: NA; J gene: TRBJ1-1; V gene: TRBV30; CDR3 length: 12; CDR3 protein: CAQSEGSTEAFF; CDR3 DNA: TGTGCTCAATCCGAGGGGTCCACTGAAGCTTTCTTT
clone size: few; D gene: NA; J gene: TRBJ1-1; V gene: TRBV11-1; CDR3 length: 13; CDR3 protein: CASSLGENTEAFF; CDR3 DNA: TGTGCCAGCAGCTTAGGGGAGAACACTGAAGCTTTCTTT
clone size: few; D gene: NA; J gene: TRBJ2-3; V gene: TRBV7-9; CDR3 length: 11; CDR3 protein: CASGRTDTQYF; CDR3 DNA: TGTGCCAGCGGACGCACAGATACGCAGTATTTT
clone size: few; D gene: TRBD1; J gene: TRBJ1-1; V gene: TRBV6-1; CDR3 length: 16; CDR3 protein: CASSVTRTGQLTEAFF; CDR3 DNA: TGTGCCAGCAGTGTTACAAGGACAGGGCAACTAACTGAAGCTTTCTTT
clone size: NA; D gene: NA; J gene: TRBJ2-7; V gene: TRBV4-2; CDR3 length: 16; CDR3 protein: CASSQDPAAKTYEQYF; CDR3 DNA: TGTGCCAGCAGCCAAGACCCCGCGGCTAAGACGTACGAGCAGTACTTC
clone size: medium-sized; D gene: TRBD1; J gene: TRBJ2-1; V gene: TRBV7-2; CDR3 length: 15; CDR3 protein: CASSLDRGSYNEQFF; CDR3 DNA: TGTGCCAGCAGCTTAGACAGGGGTTCCTACAATGAGCAGTTCTTC
clone size: NA; D gene: NA; J gene: TRBJ2-3; V gene: TRBV18; CDR3 length: 15; CDR3 protein: CASSVAVASTDTQYF; CDR3 DNA: TGTGCCAGCTCCGTCGCGGTCGCCAGCACAGATACGCAGTATTTT
clone size: many; D gene: TRBD1; J gene: TRBJ2-1; V gene: TRBV5-1; CDR3 length: 14; CDR3 protein: CASRTQGASNEQFF; CDR3 DNA: TGCGCCAGCAGGACACAGGGGGCTTCGAATGAGCAGTTCTTC
clone size: many; D gene: NA; J gene: TRBJ2-2; V gene: TRBV19; CDR3 length: 13; CDR3 protein: CASQGVDTGELFF; CDR3 DNA: TGTGCCAGCCAGGGAGTGGACACCGGGGAGCTGTTTTTT
clone size: NA; D gene: NA; J gene: TRBJ2-7; V gene: TRBV30; CDR3 length: 11; CDR3 protein: CAWTDSYEQYF; CDR3 DNA: TGTGCCTGGACGGACAGCTACGAGCAGTACTTC
clone size: few; D gene: TRBD2; J gene: TRBJ2-1; V gene: TRBV6-6; CDR3 length: 13; CDR3 protein: CASRGLAGNEQFF; CDR3 DNA: TGTGCCAGCAGAGGACTAGCGGGCAATGAGCAGTTCTTC